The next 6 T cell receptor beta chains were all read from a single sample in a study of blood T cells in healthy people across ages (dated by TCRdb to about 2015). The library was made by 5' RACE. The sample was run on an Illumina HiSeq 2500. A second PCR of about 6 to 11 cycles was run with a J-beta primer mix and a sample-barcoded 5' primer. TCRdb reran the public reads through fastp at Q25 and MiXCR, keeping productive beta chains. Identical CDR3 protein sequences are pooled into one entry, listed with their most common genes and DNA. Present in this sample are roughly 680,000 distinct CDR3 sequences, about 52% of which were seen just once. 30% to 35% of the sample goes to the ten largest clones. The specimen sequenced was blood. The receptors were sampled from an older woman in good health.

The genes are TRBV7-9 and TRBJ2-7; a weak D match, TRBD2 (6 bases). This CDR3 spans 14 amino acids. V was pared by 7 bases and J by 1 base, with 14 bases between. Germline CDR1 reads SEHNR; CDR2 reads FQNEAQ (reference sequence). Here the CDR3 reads CASKSPGVSYEQYF. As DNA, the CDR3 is TGTGCCAGCAAATCGCCGGGGGTTTCCTACGAGCAGTACTTC.

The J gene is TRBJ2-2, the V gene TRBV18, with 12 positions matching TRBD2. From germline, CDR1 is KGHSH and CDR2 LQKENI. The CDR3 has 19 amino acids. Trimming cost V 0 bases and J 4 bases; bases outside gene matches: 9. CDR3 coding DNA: TGTGCCAGCTCACCACCGTCGACTAGCGGGAGACGAGTCACCGGGGAGCTGTTTTTT. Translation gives CASSPPSTSGRRVTGELFF.

The CDR3 sequence: CASLGLANYNEQFF. The CDR3 bases are TGTGCCAGCCTGGGACTAGCGAACTACAATGAGCAGTTCTTC. This chain uses TRBV6-2 or TRBV6-3 with TRBJ2-1; 10 bases are shared with TRBD2. The CDR3 is 14 amino acids. V trimming: 8 bases; J trimming: 3 bases; junction bases outside the gene matches: 4. Germline CDR1 reads MNHEY; CDR2 reads SVGEGT.

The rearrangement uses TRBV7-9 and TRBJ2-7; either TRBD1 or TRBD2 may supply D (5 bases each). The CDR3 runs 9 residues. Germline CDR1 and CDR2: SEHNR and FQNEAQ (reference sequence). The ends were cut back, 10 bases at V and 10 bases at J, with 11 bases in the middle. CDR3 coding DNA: TGTGCCACCGACGGGGCCCAGTACTTC. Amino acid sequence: CATDGAQYF.

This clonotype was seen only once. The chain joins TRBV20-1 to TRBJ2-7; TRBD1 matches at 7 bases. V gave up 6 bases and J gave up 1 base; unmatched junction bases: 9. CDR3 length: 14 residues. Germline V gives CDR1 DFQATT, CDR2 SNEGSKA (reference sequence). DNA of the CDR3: TGCAGTGCCCCGATTCCGGGACAGTCCTACGAGCAGTACTTC. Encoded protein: CSAPIPGQSYEQYF.

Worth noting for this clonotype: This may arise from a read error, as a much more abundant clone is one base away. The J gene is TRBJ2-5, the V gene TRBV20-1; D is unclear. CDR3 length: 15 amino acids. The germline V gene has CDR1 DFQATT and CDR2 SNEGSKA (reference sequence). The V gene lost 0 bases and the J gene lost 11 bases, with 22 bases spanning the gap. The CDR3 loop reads CSARDRVGSYNEQYF. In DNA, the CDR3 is TGCAGTGCTAGAGATCGGGTAGGCTCCTACAATGAGCAGTACTTC.